This record concerns one T cell receptor beta chain sequence. Antigen specificity is unknown. Here immunoSEQ multiplex PCR was the method, and the copy in TCRdb shows in-frame clones only, minus some. Here the sample spans under 80,000 clones, about 85% being singletons. Per germline, CDR1 SNHLY and CDR2 FYNNEI. V shed 4 bases and J shed 4 bases, with 11 bases lying between them. The CDR3 runs 13 residues. The sample belongs to a study of OX40 agonist ivuxolimab in advanced cancers. Study-wide context: Enrolled patients in dose escalation had cancers that were hepatocellular carcinoma, melanoma, renal cell or head and neck cancer.

Study results and caveats: The study found that CD8+ T cells averaged more expanded clones than CD4+.

The chain recombines TRBV2 with TRBJ2-7; D possibly matches TRBD1 or TRBD2 (5 bases each). This material consisted of CD4+ or CD8+ T cells sorted from blood, taken in a trial of the OX40 agonist ivuxolimab. This sequence originates from an adult with an advanced solid tumor such as melanoma, head and neck, liver or kidney cancer. In DNA form, the CDR3 reads TGTGCCAGCAGTGTGAGGGGCGAATACGAGCAGTACTTC. Translating it yields CASSVRGEYEQYF.